Listed here are 21 T cell receptor beta chains from one sample, sequenced in a study of blood T cell repertoires in COVID-19. Profiling relied on immunoSEQ multiplex PCR, and the TCRdb table lists in-frame clones only, not all of them. The sample consists of approximately 220,000 clones, around four fifths of them appearing once. Input material: peripheral blood. The receptors were gathered from a woman aged 55-75 years who had recovered from COVID-19.

The V gene is TRBV5-6, the J gene TRBJ1-6; 8 bases are shared with TRBD1. Germline assignment: CDR1 SGHDT and CDR2 YYEEEE. The CDR3 is made up of 17 amino acids. The V and J ends lost 4 bases and 3 bases, in that order; junction bases with no gene match: 9. The DNA for the CDR3 is TGTGCCAGCAGCGAATCGACAGGGGCCCTCTATAATTCACCCCTCCACTTT. This translates into CASSESTGALYNSPLHF.

CDR3 in amino acids: CASSLGNSGSGNTIYF. The CDR3 DNA reads TGCGCCAGCAGCTTGGGGAATTCGGGGTCTGGAAACACCATATATTTT. The rearrangement joins TRBV5-1 to TRBJ1-3; D remains ambiguous. Per germline, CDR1 SGHRS and CDR2 YFSETQ. Trimming pared 0 bases from V and 1 base from J, leaving 11 bases between. The CDR3 contains 16 residues.

V usage is TRBV5-4 and J usage is TRBJ1-1; 10 bases agree with TRBD1. Germline V gives CDR1 SGHNT, CDR2 YYREEE (reference sequence). The J segment lost 4 bases and the V segment lost 4 bases, leaving 7 bases of the junction unmatched. This CDR3 is built from 15 residues. CDR3 sequence reads: CASSPPGQGLTEAFF. In DNA, the CDR3 is TGTGCCAGCAGCCCTCCGGGACAGGGGCTCACTGAAGCTTTCTTT. The variable domain in full, completed from reference TRBV5-4 and TRBJ1-1, reads ETGVTQSPTHLIKTRGQQVTLRCSSQSGHNTVSWYQQALGQGPQFIFQYYREEENGRGNFPPRFSGLQFPNYSSELNVNALELDDSALYLCASSPPGQGLTEAFFGQGTRLTVV.

J is TRBJ2-2 and V is TRBV11-3; 8 nucleotides match TRBD1. CDR1 SGHNT and CDR2 YENEEA come from the germline V gene. The CDR3 runs 17 residues. The ends lost 5 bases at V and 4 bases at J; junction bases unmatched: 12. In DNA form, the CDR3 reads TGTGCCAGCAGCCCCCAGGACAGGGTCAAAGGCACCGGGGAGCTGTTTTTT. It yields the protein CASSPQDRVKGTGELFF.

This chain links TRBV2 with TRBJ1-1, with D possibly matching TRBD1 (6 bases). Germline lookup yields CDR1 SNHLY and CDR2 FYNNEI. Trimming removed 7 bases at V and 1 base at J, with 10 bases between. CDR3 length: 13 amino acids. DNA of the CDR3: TGTGCCAGCACGGGACACGAGAACACTGAAGCTTTCTTT. Translating gives CASTGHENTEAFF. Using reference TRBV2 and TRBJ1-1 for the parts outside the CDR3, the full variable domain is EPEVTQTPSHQVTQMGQEVILRCVPISNHLYFYWYRQILGQKVEFLVSFYNNEISEKSEIFDDQFSVERPDGSNFTLKIRSTKLEDSAMYFCASTGHENTEAFFGQGTRLTVV.

This rearrangement joins TRBV5-1 to TRBJ2-3, with 9 positions matching TRBD2. The CDR3 sequence is 17 residues long. Germline CDR1 and CDR2: SGHRS and YFSETQ. V dropped 2 bases and J dropped 1; count of bases not matched to a gene: 8. The CDR3 loop is CASSFGAGGPGTDTQYF. The CDR3 bases are TGCGCCAGCAGCTTCGGTGCGGGGGGGCCTGGCACAGATACGCAGTATTTT. Using reference TRBV5-1 and TRBJ2-3 for the parts outside the CDR3, the full variable domain is KAGVTQTPRYLIKTRGQQVTLSCSPISGHRSVSWYQQTPGQGLQFLFEYFSETQRNKGNFPGRFSGRQFSNSRSEMNVSTLELGDSALYLCASSFGAGGPGTDTQYFGPGTRLTVL.

V is TRBV30 and J is TRBJ2-3; 7 bases are a match to TRBD2. CDR1 is GTSNPN, CDR2 SVGIG, per germline (reference sequence). V lost 3 bases to trimming and J lost 0 bases; unmatched junction nucleotides: 6. CDR3 length equals 15 residues. The CDR3 region is CAWSRELASTDTQYF. Written as DNA, the CDR3 is TGTGCCTGGAGCCGGGAACTAGCGAGCACAGATACGCAGTATTTT.

A word on this clone: Other DNA sequences from this sample encode an identical CDR3 as well. This rearrangement joins TRBV11-2 to TRBJ2-5; 9 nucleotides agree with TRBD2. Germline V CDR1 and CDR2: SGHAT, FQNNGV. The CDR3 is 13 residues long. V shed 5 bases and J 5 bases; nucleotides not matched to a gene: 3. CDR3 bases: TGTGCCAGCAGCCTAGCGGGAAGGGAGACCCAGTACTTC. This translates into CASSLAGRETQYF.

The chain couples TRBV12-5 to TRBJ1-3; 7 positions agree with TRBD1. The trim removed 1 base at V and 5 bases at J, leaving 2 bases unmatched. CDR1 LGHNT and CDR2 FRNRAP come from the germline V gene. The CDR3 runs to 14 residues. CDR3 bases: TGTGCTAGTGGTTTGGGGACAGGTAGAAACACCATATATTTT. Its translation: CASGLGTGRNTIYF.

The genes are TRBV7-8 and TRBJ2-7; a possible D gene is TRBD2 (6 bases). Germline loops: CDR1 SGHVS, CDR2 FQNEAQ. The CDR3 runs to 16 residues. The V gene lost 1 base and the J gene lost 4 bases, with 17 bases spanning the gap. The CDR3 nucleotides read TGTGCCAGCAGCTTAGTTCCCCGCGAGCGGGCTTACGAGCAGTACTTC. Amino acid sequence: CASSLVPRERAYEQYF.

This clone turned up a few times. The chain joins TRBV10-3 to TRBJ1-1, with a possible D match to TRBD1 (5 bases). Looked up from germline, CDR1 is ENHRY and CDR2 is SYGVKD. The CDR3 loop spans 13 amino acids. V lost 6 bases, J lost 6 bases, and 14 bases lay in between. CDR3 residues: CAIRGGVRAEAFF. The DNA for the CDR3 is TGTGCCATCAGAGGAGGGGTGCGGGCTGAAGCTTTCTTT.

This chain links TRBV6-5 with TRBJ2-5; 7 positions match TRBD2. Germline trimming cut 2 bases from V and 1 base from J; bases unmatched to any gene: 1. Germline CDR1 reads MNHEY; CDR2 reads SVGAGI. This CDR3 is built from 14 residues. The DNA of the CDR3 is TGTGCCAGCAGTTACAGCGGGGCCCAAGAGACCCAGTACTTC. Protein product: CASSYSGAQETQYF.

This rearrangement joins TRBV6-1 to TRBJ1-5; D might be TRBD1 (6 bases). Trimming pared 2 bases from V and 5 bases from J, leaving 13 bases between. CDR3 length: 15 amino acids. Germline-derived CDR1 and CDR2 are MNHNS and SASEGT. The CDR3 DNA reads as TGTGCCAGCAGTGAATGGGGGGGCGAAGATCAGCCCCAGCATTTT. Protein: CASSEWGGEDQPQHF.

The rearrangement uses TRBV4-1 and TRBJ2-3, with D perhaps matching TRBD2 (7 bases). Trimming left V 4 bases short and J 6 bases short, with 17 bases between. There are 15 residues in the CDR3. CDR1 is MGHRA, CDR2 YSYEKL, per germline. For the CDR3, the DNA is TGCGCCAGCAGCCGCCAAGGGGGGGCTCTTGATACGCAGTATTTT. Protein: CASSRQGGALDTQYF.

The sample holds a few counts of this clone. The CDR3 region has the DNA TGTGCCAGCAGTCGACTAGCGGGGGCAGGAGGAGAGACCCAGTACTTC. The encoded protein is CASSRLAGAGGETQYF. The V call is TRBV7-9, the J call TRBJ2-5, with 12 bases fitting TRBD2. The CDR3 length is 16 residues. Trimming at V came to 6 bases and at J to 4 bases, leaving 9 bases not matched to a gene. Germline CDR1 is SEHNR and CDR2 is FQNEAQ (reference sequence).

The chain recombines TRBV7-9 with TRBJ2-5, with 9 nucleotides matching TRBD2. CDR3 size: 15 residues. With 5 bases clipped from V and 2 bases from J, the junction kept 6 bases outside the gene matches. Germline-derived CDR1 and CDR2 are SEHNR and FQNEAQ (reference sequence). This chain's CDR3 is CASSPLTSGQETQYF. In nucleotides, the CDR3 is TGTGCCAGCAGCCCACTGACTAGCGGTCAAGAGACCCAGTACTTC.

This clone was counted once. Other DNA sequences of this sample code for an identical CDR3. The genes are TRBV4-1 and TRBJ2-5; 12 bases map to TRBD2. V gave up 1 base and J gave up 2 bases; unmatched junction bases: 2. This CDR3 is built from 16 residues. Germline V gene lookup returns CDR1 MGHRA and CDR2 YSYEKL. The CDR3, as DNA: TGCGCCAGCAGCCAAGGACTAGCGGGGGCACAAGAGACCCAGTACTTC. It is translated as CASSQGLAGAQETQYF.

The chain combines TRBV4-3 with TRBJ1-2, with TRBD1 identical over 7 bases. Germline CDR1 LGHNA, CDR2 YSLEER. This CDR3 is 16 amino acids long. The junction had 7 bases not matched to a gene; V was cut back by 0 bases and J by 3 bases. The CDR3 reads CASSQDVDRPYYGYTF. CDR3 bases: TGCGCCAGCAGCCAAGATGTGGACAGGCCCTACTATGGCTACACCTTC.

This clone was counted a single time. This chain uses TRBV6-6 with TRBJ2-1, with 8 bases matching TRBD1. V shed 7 bases, J shed 3 bases, and the junction held 8 bases outside the gene matches. Germline lookup yields CDR1 MNHNY and CDR2 SVGAGI (reference sequence). There are 15 residues in the CDR3. The CDR3, as DNA: TGTGCCAGCATCTCACCAGGGACAGGCTACAATGAGCAGTTCTTC. Protein sequence: CASISPGTGYNEQFF.

This rearrangement joins TRBV30 to TRBJ1-1; the D is unclear. The CDR3 contains 14 residues. Trimming cost V 2 bases and J 4 bases, with 14 bases left between them. The germline V gene encodes CDR1 GTSNPN and CDR2 SVGIG (reference sequence). CDR3 sequence (DNA): TGTGCCTGGAGTTCCCTGCGAGGAAGCACTGAAGCTTTCTTT. Translating gives CAWSSLRGSTEAFF.

This clone was detected once. The rearrangement links TRBV6-5 to TRBJ1-2; 7 nucleotides match TRBD1. The ends lost 6 bases at V and 8 bases at J; junction bases unmatched: 9. CDR3 length equals 13 residues. CDR1 and CDR2 from the germline V gene are MNHEY and SVGAGI. CDR3 bases: TGTGCCAGCAGGAGGACAGGACGATCGGGCTACACCTTC. It yields the protein CASRRTGRSGYTF.